These T cell receptor beta chains were read from a single sample in a study of CD8+CD57+ T cells in acquired aplastic anemia. MiXCR, applied by TCRdb to the reads, yields one record per CDR3 protein. The sample carries 250,000 to 350,000 distinct CDR3 sequences, roughly half recorded once. The source material was sorted CD4+, CD8+, or CD8+CD57+ T cells (not recorded which) from PBMCs. The receptors derive from a human donor with severe aplastic anemia or a healthy control (not recorded which). The CDR3 runs from the conserved cysteine through the conserved F or W. The D gene is left open where the match is weak. Size is omitted from some rows. Given values are once, few, many or a class for expanded clones.

d_gene: .; abundance: .; j_gene: TRBJ1-4; v_gene: TRBV20-1; CDR3aa: CSATHGLAGGRVENEKLFF; CDR3nt: TGCAGTGCCACGCATGGACTAGCGGGGGGCCGGGTCGAGAATGAAAAACTGTTTTTT
d_gene: .; abundance: once; j_gene: TRBJ1-1; v_gene: TRBV19; CDR3aa: CASSSSSNTEAFF; CDR3nt: TGTGCCAGTAGTTCCTCATCAAACACTGAAGCTTTCTTT
d_gene: TRBD1; abundance: many; j_gene: TRBJ1-3; v_gene: TRBV19; CDR3aa: CASSMTGQFPGNTIYF; CDR3nt: TGTGCCAGTAGTATGACGGGACAGTTCCCTGGAAACACCATATATTTT
d_gene: TRBD1; abundance: many; j_gene: TRBJ2-1; v_gene: TRBV5-1; CDR3aa: CASSLGGFTGGVKGEQFF; CDR3nt: TGCGCCAGCAGCTTGGGGGGCTTTACAGGGGGCGTCAAGGGTGAGCAGTTCTTC
d_gene: TRBD2; abundance: .; j_gene: TRBJ2-3; v_gene: TRBV9; CDR3aa: CASSVVGGGSGNTQYF; CDR3nt: TGTGCCAGCAGCGTAGTCGGCGGGGGGAGTGGAAATACGCAGTATTTT
d_gene: TRBD2; abundance: .; j_gene: TRBJ2-7; v_gene: TRBV12-3/TRBV12-4; CDR3aa: CASLRPGLAGGYEQYF; CDR3nt: TGTGCCAGCTTAAGACCGGGACTAGCGGGGGGCTACGAGCAGTACTTC
d_gene: TRBD1; abundance: .; j_gene: TRBJ1-2; v_gene: TRBV5-5; CDR3aa: CASSSAGTGGLGYTF; CDR3nt: TGTGCCAGCAGCTCAGCCGGGACAGGGGGCCTTGGCTACACCTTC
d_gene: .; abundance: many; j_gene: TRBJ2-3; v_gene: TRBV19; CDR3aa: CASSGKTPFSGATQYF; CDR3nt: TGTGCCAGTAGCGGGAAGACTCCCTTCTCCGGGGCTACGCAGTATTTT
d_gene: .; abundance: .; j_gene: TRBJ1-2; v_gene: TRBV19; CDR3aa: CASSLILRGLEGYTF; CDR3nt: TGTGCCAGCAGCTTAATTTTACGGGGGCTTGAGGGCTACACCTTC
d_gene: .; abundance: .; j_gene: TRBJ2-5; v_gene: TRBV7-2; CDR3aa: CASSPRAGIQETQYF; CDR3nt: TGTGCCAGCAGCCCCCGGGCAGGCATCCAAGAGACCCAGTACTTC
d_gene: .; abundance: few; j_gene: TRBJ1-2; v_gene: TRBV10-3; CDR3aa: CAISDSSLGGGDGYTF; CDR3nt: TGTGCCATCAGTGACTCGTCACTGGGTGGAGGGGATGGCTACACCTTC
d_gene: .; abundance: .; j_gene: TRBJ2-2; v_gene: TRBV10-3; CDR3aa: CAARKNTGELFF; CDR3nt: TGTGCCGCCCGAAAGAACACCGGGGAGCTGTTTTTT
d_gene: .; abundance: .; j_gene: TRBJ1-1; v_gene: TRBV20-1; CDR3aa: CSTKAGGTEAFF; CDR3nt: TGCAGCACTAAAGCTGGGGGCACTGAAGCTTTCTTT
d_gene: TRBD1; abundance: many; j_gene: TRBJ2-2; v_gene: TRBV29-1; CDR3aa: CSVGTGWDTGELFF; CDR3nt: TGCAGCGTTGGGACAGGGTGGGACACCGGGGAGCTGTTTTTT
d_gene: .; abundance: .; j_gene: TRBJ2-7; v_gene: TRBV29-1; CDR3aa: CSGLAGYEQYF; CDR3nt: TGCAGCGGGTTAGCAGGCTACGAGCAGTACTTC
d_gene: .; abundance: .; j_gene: TRBJ2-1; v_gene: TRBV20-1; CDR3aa: CSARGGQGSEQFF; CDR3nt: TGCAGTGCTAGAGGGGGCCAGGGGTCTGAGCAGTTCTTC
d_gene: .; abundance: .; j_gene: TRBJ1-3; v_gene: TRBV24-1; CDR3aa: CATSAGTGNTIYF; CDR3nt: TGTGCCACCAGTGCAGGGACTGGAAACACCATATATTTT
d_gene: TRBD2; abundance: .; j_gene: TRBJ2-5; v_gene: TRBV24-1; CDR3aa: CATSDLPGLAGQETQYF; CDR3nt: TGTGCCACCAGTGACTTACCCGGACTAGCGGGGCAAGAGACCCAGTACTTC
d_gene: .; abundance: many; j_gene: TRBJ1-2; v_gene: TRBV30; CDR3aa: CAWNTGLEGYTF; CDR3nt: TGTGCCTGGAATACAGGGTTAGAAGGCTACACCTTC
d_gene: .; abundance: few; j_gene: TRBJ2-1; v_gene: TRBV10-1; CDR3aa: CASSERGAAYNEQFF; CDR3nt: TGCGCCAGCAGTGAAAGAGGGGCAGCCTACAATGAGCAGTTCTTC
d_gene: .; abundance: .; j_gene: TRBJ2-1; v_gene: TRBV29-1; CDR3aa: CSVRGGFNEQFF; CDR3nt: TGCAGCGTTAGGGGGGGGTTCAATGAGCAGTTCTTC
d_gene: .; abundance: .; j_gene: TRBJ1-6; v_gene: TRBV25-1; CDR3aa: CASTRAGSPLHF; CDR3nt: TGTGCCAGCACCAGAGCTGGGAGTCCCCTCCACTTT
d_gene: .; abundance: few; j_gene: TRBJ2-5; v_gene: TRBV7-8; CDR3aa: CASSWAQTQYF; CDR3nt: TGTGCCAGCAGCTGGGCCCAGACCCAGTACTTC
d_gene: .; abundance: many; j_gene: TRBJ2-7; v_gene: TRBV27; CDR3aa: CASSNFYEQYF; CDR3nt: TGTGCCAGCAGCAATTTCTACGAGCAGTACTTC
d_gene: .; abundance: .; j_gene: TRBJ2-3; v_gene: TRBV25-1; CDR3aa: CASSEGARALEGTHYTQYF; CDR3nt: TGTGCCAGCAGTGAGGGTGCTAGGGCCCTGGAGGGCACACACTATACGCAGTATTTT
d_gene: TRBD2; abundance: many; j_gene: TRBJ2-1; v_gene: TRBV20-1; CDR3aa: CSASLTLAGRVSNEQFF; CDR3nt: TGCAGTGCTAGCCTCACCCTAGCGGGGAGGGTATCCAATGAGCAGTTCTTC
d_gene: .; abundance: .; j_gene: TRBJ2-2; v_gene: TRBV7-2; CDR3aa: CASSFRAQLNTGELFF; CDR3nt: TGTGCCAGCAGCTTCCGGGCGCAGCTCAACACCGGGGAGCTGTTTTTT
d_gene: TRBD2; abundance: .; j_gene: TRBJ2-1; v_gene: TRBV2; CDR3aa: CASSFSSGYNEQFF; CDR3nt: TGTGCCAGCAGCTTTTCTAGCGGGTACAATGAGCAGTTCTTC
d_gene: TRBD1; abundance: .; j_gene: TRBJ2-7; v_gene: TRBV15; CDR3aa: CATSVGQGYEQYF; CDR3nt: TGTGCCACCAGCGTTGGACAGGGCTACGAGCAGTACTTC
d_gene: .; abundance: .; j_gene: TRBJ2-2; v_gene: TRBV6-1; CDR3aa: CASSSVGRTGELFF; CDR3nt: TGTGCCAGCAGCTCCGTCGGGAGAACCGGGGAGCTGTTTTTT
d_gene: .; abundance: .; j_gene: TRBJ2-3; v_gene: TRBV20-1; CDR3aa: CGIPGEYTDTQYF; CDR3nt: TGCGGGATCCCAGGGGAATACACAGATACGCAGTATTTT
d_gene: .; abundance: many; j_gene: TRBJ1-4; v_gene: TRBV5-1; CDR3aa: CASSSQGPEKLFF; CDR3nt: TGCGCCAGCAGTTCACAGGGACCCGAAAAACTGTTTTTT
d_gene: .; abundance: .; j_gene: TRBJ1-2; v_gene: TRBV7-3; CDR3aa: CASSLTGGTYGYTF; CDR3nt: TGTGCCAGCAGCTTAACGGGGGGAACCTATGGCTACACCTTC
d_gene: .; abundance: many; j_gene: TRBJ1-1; v_gene: TRBV20-1; CDR3aa: CSARDTGPRMGTEAFF; CDR3nt: TGCAGTGCTAGGGACACGGGACCCCGTATGGGGACTGAAGCTTTCTTT
d_gene: .; abundance: .; j_gene: TRBJ2-7; v_gene: TRBV7-3; CDR3aa: CASSAGLESAEQYF; CDR3nt: TGTGCCAGCAGCGCAGGACTTGAATCGGCCGAGCAGTACTTC
d_gene: .; abundance: .; j_gene: TRBJ2-5; v_gene: TRBV7-9; CDR3aa: CASSVGRGGQETQYF; CDR3nt: TGTGCCAGCAGCGTAGGTAGAGGGGGCCAAGAGACCCAGTACTTC
d_gene: .; abundance: many; j_gene: TRBJ2-7; v_gene: TRBV6-5; CDR3aa: CASSLPLGEQYF; CDR3nt: TGTGCCAGCAGTTTACCTCTGGGAGAGCAGTACTTC
d_gene: .; abundance: .; j_gene: TRBJ1-1; v_gene: TRBV19; CDR3aa: CASSTPTGREAFF; CDR3nt: TGTGCCAGTAGTACCCCGACTGGACGTGAGGCTTTCTTT
d_gene: TRBD2; abundance: many; j_gene: TRBJ2-7; v_gene: TRBV6-5; CDR3aa: CASSYSGLSGGSYEQYF; CDR3nt: TGTGCCAGCAGTTACTCAGGTCTTAGCGGGGGCTCCTACGAGCAGTACTTC
d_gene: .; abundance: .; j_gene: TRBJ1-5; v_gene: TRBV10-3; CDR3aa: CAISQGIGNNQPQHF; CDR3nt: TGTGCCATCAGTCAAGGAATAGGTAACAATCAGCCCCAGCATTTT
d_gene: TRBD2; abundance: .; j_gene: TRBJ2-3; v_gene: TRBV6-4; CDR3aa: CASTRSGASTDTQYF; CDR3nt: TGTGCCAGCACTAGGAGCGGGGCCAGCACAGATACGCAATATTTT
d_gene: .; abundance: .; j_gene: TRBJ1-6; v_gene: TRBV9; CDR3aa: CASSVADFGNSPLHF; CDR3nt: TGTGCCAGCAGCGTAGCGGACTTTGGTAATTCACCCCTCCACTTT
d_gene: TRBD1; abundance: many; j_gene: TRBJ1-1; v_gene: TRBV12-5; CDR3aa: CASVSEGAGEAFF; CDR3nt: TGTGCTAGTGTGAGTGAGGGGGCAGGTGAAGCTTTCTTT
d_gene: .; abundance: .; j_gene: TRBJ2-5; v_gene: TRBV2; CDR3aa: CASGSGLNTQYF; CDR3nt: TGTGCCAGCGGCTCGGGACTTAACACCCAGTACTTC
d_gene: .; abundance: .; j_gene: TRBJ2-7; v_gene: TRBV5-5; CDR3aa: CASSLEIGMAAYEQYF; CDR3nt: TGTGCCAGCAGCTTGGAAATCGGGATGGCGGCCTACGAGCAGTACTTC
d_gene: .; abundance: once; j_gene: TRBJ1-6; v_gene: TRBV10-3; CDR3aa: CASSPAAPVGYNSPLHF; CDR3nt: TGTGCCAGCAGTCCGGCGGCCCCGGTCGGCTATAATTCACCCCTCCACTTT
d_gene: .; abundance: .; j_gene: TRBJ1-2; v_gene: TRBV5-6; CDR3aa: CASSPQTDYGYTF; CDR3nt: TGTGCCAGCAGCCCCCAGACAGACTATGGCTACACCTTC
d_gene: TRBD1; abundance: .; j_gene: TRBJ2-2; v_gene: TRBV10-3; CDR3aa: CAIRGTGGVRPGEVVF; CDR3nt: TGTGCCATCAGGGGGACAGGGGGAGTAAGGCCCGGGGAGGTTGTTTTT
d_gene: TRBD1; abundance: many; j_gene: TRBJ1-3; v_gene: TRBV9; CDR3aa: CANPNPPPTGISGNTIYF; CDR3nt: TGTGCCAACCCCAATCCCCCCCCGACAGGGATCTCTGGAAACACCATATATTTT
d_gene: TRBD2; abundance: .; j_gene: TRBJ2-3; v_gene: TRBV5-4; CDR3aa: CASSLMTSGSTDTQYF; CDR3nt: TGTGCCAGCAGCTTGATGACTAGCGGGAGCACAGATACGCAGTATTTT
d_gene: TRBD2; abundance: few; j_gene: TRBJ2-5; v_gene: TRBV7-9; CDR3aa: CASSFGLAGGTETQYF; CDR3nt: TGTGCCAGCAGCTTTGGACTAGCGGGAGGGACAGAGACCCAGTACTTC
d_gene: .; abundance: .; j_gene: TRBJ1-1; v_gene: TRBV7-6; CDR3aa: CASSLQGGQGNEAFF; CDR3nt: TGTGCCAGCAGCTTACAGGGAGGGCAGGGGAATGAAGCTTTCTTT
d_gene: .; abundance: many; j_gene: TRBJ2-7; v_gene: TRBV20-1; CDR3aa: CSAIEDTYEQYF; CDR3nt: TGCAGTGCTATAGAAGACACCTACGAGCAGTACTTC
d_gene: .; abundance: many; j_gene: TRBJ2-7; v_gene: TRBV20-1; CDR3aa: CSAEIISYEQYF; CDR3nt: TGCAGTGCGGAGATAATCTCCTACGAGCAGTACTTC
d_gene: .; abundance: once; j_gene: TRBJ1-1; v_gene: TRBV12-3/TRBV12-4; CDR3aa: CASSRTNTEAFF; CDR3nt: TGTGCCAGCAGTCGTACGAACACTGAAGCTTTCTTT
d_gene: .; abundance: .; j_gene: TRBJ2-5; v_gene: TRBV7-2; CDR3aa: CASSSGLKGTQYF; CDR3nt: TGTGCCAGCAGCTCCGGATTGAAGGGGACCCAGTACTTC
d_gene: .; abundance: .; j_gene: TRBJ2-7; v_gene: TRBV20-1; CDR3aa: CSAVRTAPHEQYF; CDR3nt: TGCAGTGCTGTGAGGACAGCACCCCACGAGCAGTACTTC
d_gene: .; abundance: many; j_gene: TRBJ1-6; v_gene: TRBV15; CDR3aa: CATRTRTTGSPLHF; CDR3nt: TGTGCCACCAGGACAAGGACAACGGGTTCACCCCTCCACTTT
d_gene: .; abundance: once; j_gene: TRBJ1-1; v_gene: TRBV15; CDR3aa: CATSTLVPGSEVQAFF; CDR3nt: TGTGCCACCAGCACGCTAGTCCCCGGGAGTGAGGTCCAAGCTTTCTTT
d_gene: TRBD1; abundance: .; j_gene: TRBJ1-1; v_gene: TRBV10-1; CDR3aa: CASRPDRGNTEAFF; CDR3nt: TGCGCCAGCAGACCAGACAGGGGGAACACTGAAGCTTTCTTT